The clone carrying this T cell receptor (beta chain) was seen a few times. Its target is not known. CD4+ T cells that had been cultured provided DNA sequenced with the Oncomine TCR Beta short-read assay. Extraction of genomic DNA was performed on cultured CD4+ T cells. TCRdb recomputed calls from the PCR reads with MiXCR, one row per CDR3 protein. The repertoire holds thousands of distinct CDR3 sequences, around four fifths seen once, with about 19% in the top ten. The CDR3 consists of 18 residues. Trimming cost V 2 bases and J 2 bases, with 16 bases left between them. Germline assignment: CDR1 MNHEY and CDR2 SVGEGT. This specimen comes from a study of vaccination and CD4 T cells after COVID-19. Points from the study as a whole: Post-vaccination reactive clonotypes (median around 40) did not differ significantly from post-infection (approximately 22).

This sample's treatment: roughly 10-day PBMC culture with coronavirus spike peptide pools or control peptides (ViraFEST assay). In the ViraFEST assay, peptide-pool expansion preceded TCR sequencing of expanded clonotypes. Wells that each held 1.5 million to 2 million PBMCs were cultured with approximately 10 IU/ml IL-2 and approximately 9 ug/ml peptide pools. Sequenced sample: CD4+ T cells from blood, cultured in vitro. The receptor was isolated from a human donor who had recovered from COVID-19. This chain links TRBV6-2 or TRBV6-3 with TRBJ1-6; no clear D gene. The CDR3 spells CASSYRFGESPYNSPLHF. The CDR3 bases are TGTGCCAGCAGTTACAGGTTCGGGGAATCGCCCTATAATTCACCCCTCCACTTT.